This TCR beta chain was observed in a study of blood T cell repertoires in COVID-19. Study as a whole: COVID-19 samples from acute and convalescent phases originated in the United States, Italy and Spain. The analysed material was cDNA or gDNA that came from T cells, B-cell-depleted T cells, or PBMCs.

Source study methods: Nucleated cell counts were estimated from reference gene primer amplification. The assay was immunoSEQ multiplex PCR, and TCRdb's table has in-frame clones only and misses some. V and J calls and clone size are given by that table; D and trimming were obtained from the DNA. Here the sample spans about 150,000 clones, approximately 84% being singletons. The CDR3 is 15 amino acids. Looked up from germline, CDR1 is LGHDT and CDR2 is YNNKEL (reference sequence). Between the trimmed V and J ends, which lost 5 bases and 0 bases, there was a span of 10 bases. The chain employs TRBV3-1 (or the pseudogene TRBV3-2) and TRBJ2-2; D call uncertain. The receptor was derived from a man aged 18 to 30 with active or convalescent COVID-19. The sample taken for sequencing was peripheral blood. The CDR3 sequence: CASSYVGTNTGELFF. CDR3 sequence (DNA): TGTGCCAGCAGCTACGTCGGTACGAACACCGGGGAGCTGTTTTTT.